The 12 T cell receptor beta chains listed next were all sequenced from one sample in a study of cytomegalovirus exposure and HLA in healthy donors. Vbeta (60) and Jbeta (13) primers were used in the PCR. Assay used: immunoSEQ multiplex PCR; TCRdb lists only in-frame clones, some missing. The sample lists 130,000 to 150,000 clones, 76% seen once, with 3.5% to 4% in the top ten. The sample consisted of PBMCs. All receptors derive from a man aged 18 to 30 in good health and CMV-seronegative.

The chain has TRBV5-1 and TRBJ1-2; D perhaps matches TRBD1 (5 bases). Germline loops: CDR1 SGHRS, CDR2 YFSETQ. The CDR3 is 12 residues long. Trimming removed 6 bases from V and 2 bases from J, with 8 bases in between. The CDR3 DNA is TGCGCCAGCACGGGGGACAACTATGGCTACACCTTC. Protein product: CASTGDNYGYTF.

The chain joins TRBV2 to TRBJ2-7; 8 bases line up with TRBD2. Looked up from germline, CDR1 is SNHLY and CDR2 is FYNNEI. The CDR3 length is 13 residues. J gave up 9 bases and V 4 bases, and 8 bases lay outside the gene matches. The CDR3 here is CASSGLAGSLQYF. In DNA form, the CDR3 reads TGTGCCAGCAGTGGGCTAGCGGGCTCACTGCAGTACTTC. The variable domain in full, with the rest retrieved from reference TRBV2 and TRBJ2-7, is EPEVTQTPSHQVTQMGQEVILRCVPISNHLYFYWYRQILGQKVEFLVSFYNNEISEKSEIFDDQFSVERPDGSNFTLKIRSTKLEDSAMYFCASSGLAGSLQYFGPGTRLTVT.

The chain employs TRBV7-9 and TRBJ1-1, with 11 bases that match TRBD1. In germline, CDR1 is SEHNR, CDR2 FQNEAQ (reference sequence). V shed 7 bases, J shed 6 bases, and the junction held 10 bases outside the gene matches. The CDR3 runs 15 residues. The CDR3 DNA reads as TGTGCCAGCACCGACGGGGACAGGGGGTTCGCTGAAGCTTTCTTT. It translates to CASTDGDRGFAEAFF.

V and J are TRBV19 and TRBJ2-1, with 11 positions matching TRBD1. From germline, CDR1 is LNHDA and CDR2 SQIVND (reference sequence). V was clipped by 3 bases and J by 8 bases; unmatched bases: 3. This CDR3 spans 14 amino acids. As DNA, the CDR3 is TGTGCCAGTAGTATTGGGACAGGGGGTGATGAGCAGTTCTTC. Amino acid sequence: CASSIGTGGDEQFF.

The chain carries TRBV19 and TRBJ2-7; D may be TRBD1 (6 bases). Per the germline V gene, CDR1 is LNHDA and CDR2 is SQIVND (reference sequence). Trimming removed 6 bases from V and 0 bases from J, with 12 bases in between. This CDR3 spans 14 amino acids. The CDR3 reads CASRDSVHSYEQYF. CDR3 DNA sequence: TGTGCCAGTAGGGACAGTGTCCACTCCTACGAGCAGTACTTC. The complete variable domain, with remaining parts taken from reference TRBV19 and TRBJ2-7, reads DGGITQSPKYLFRKEGQNVTLSCEQNLNHDAMYWYRQDPGQGLRLIYYSQIVNDFQKGDIAEGYSVSREKKESFPLTVTSAQKNPTAFYLCASRDSVHSYEQYFGPGTRLTVT.

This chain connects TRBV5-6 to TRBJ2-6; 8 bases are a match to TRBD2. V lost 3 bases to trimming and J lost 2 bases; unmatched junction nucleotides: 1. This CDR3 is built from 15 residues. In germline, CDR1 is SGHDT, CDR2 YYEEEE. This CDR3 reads CASSSAGAGANVLTF. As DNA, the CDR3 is TGTGCCAGCAGCTCAGCGGGGGCTGGGGCCAACGTCCTGACTTTC.

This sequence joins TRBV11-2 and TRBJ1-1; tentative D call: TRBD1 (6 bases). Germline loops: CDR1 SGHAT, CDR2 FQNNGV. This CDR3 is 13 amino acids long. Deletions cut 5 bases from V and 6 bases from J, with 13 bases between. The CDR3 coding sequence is TGTGCCAGCAGCCCCCGACAGGTTTCTGAAGCTTTCTTT. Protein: CASSPRQVSEAFF.

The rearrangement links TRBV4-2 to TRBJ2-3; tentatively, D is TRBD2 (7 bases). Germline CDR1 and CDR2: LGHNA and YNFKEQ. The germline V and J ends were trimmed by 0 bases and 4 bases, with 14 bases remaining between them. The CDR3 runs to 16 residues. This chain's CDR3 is CASSQDKGGGPDTQYF. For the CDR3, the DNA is TGTGCCAGCAGCCAAGATAAGGGGGGAGGGCCAGATACGCAGTATTTT.

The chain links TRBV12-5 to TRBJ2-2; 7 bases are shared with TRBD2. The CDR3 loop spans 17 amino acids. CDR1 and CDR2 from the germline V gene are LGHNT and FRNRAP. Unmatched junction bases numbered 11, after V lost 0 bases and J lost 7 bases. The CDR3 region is CASGLVPAGEVGGELFF. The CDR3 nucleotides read TGTGCTAGTGGTTTGGTTCCCGCGGGAGAAGTAGGCGGGGAGCTGTTTTTT.

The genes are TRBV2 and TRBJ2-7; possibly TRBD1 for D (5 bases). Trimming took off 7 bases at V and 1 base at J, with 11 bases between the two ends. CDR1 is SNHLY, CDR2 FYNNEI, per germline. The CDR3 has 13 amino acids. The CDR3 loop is CASTVQGSYEQYF. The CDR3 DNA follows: TGTGCCAGCACGGTCCAGGGTTCCTACGAGCAGTACTTC.

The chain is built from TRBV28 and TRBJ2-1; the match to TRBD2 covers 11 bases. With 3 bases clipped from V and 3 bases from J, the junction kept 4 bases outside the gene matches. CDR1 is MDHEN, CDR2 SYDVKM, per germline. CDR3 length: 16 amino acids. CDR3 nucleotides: TGTGCCAGCAGTTTGTCCGGGACTAGCGGCTACAATGAGCAGTTCTTC. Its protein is CASSLSGTSGYNEQFF.

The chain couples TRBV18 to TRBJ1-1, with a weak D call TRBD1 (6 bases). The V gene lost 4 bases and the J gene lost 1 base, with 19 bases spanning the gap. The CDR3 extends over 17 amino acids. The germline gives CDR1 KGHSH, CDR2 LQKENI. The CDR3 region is CASSRLQLGAGNTEAFF. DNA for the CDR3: TGTGCCAGCTCACGTTTACAATTGGGGGCCGGGAACACTGAAGCTTTCTTT.